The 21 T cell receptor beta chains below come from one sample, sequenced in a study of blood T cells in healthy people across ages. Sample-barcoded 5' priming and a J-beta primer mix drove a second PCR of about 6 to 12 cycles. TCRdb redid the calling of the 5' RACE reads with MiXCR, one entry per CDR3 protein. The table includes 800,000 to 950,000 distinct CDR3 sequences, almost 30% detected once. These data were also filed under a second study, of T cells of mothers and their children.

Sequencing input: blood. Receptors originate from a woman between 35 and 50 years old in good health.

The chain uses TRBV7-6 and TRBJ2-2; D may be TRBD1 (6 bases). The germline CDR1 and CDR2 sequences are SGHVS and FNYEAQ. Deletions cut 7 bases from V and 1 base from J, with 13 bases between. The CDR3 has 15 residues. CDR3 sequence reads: CASNLTGLNTGELFF. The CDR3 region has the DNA TGTGCCAGCAACTTGACAGGTTTGAACACCGGGGAGCTGTTTTTT. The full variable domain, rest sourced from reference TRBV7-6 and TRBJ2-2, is GAGVSQSPRYKVTKRGQDVALRCDPISGHVSLYWYRQALGQGPEFLTYFNYEAQQDKSGLPNDRFSAERPEGSISTLTIQRTEQRDSAMYRCASNLTGLNTGELFFGEGSRLTVL.

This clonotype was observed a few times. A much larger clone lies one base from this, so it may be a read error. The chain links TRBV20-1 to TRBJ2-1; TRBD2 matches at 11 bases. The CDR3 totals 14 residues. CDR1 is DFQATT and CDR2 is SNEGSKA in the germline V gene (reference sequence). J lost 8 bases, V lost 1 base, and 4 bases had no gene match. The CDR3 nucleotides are TGCAGTGCTAGAGGACTAGCGGGGAGCGATGAGCAGTTCTTC. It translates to CSARGLAGSDEQFF.

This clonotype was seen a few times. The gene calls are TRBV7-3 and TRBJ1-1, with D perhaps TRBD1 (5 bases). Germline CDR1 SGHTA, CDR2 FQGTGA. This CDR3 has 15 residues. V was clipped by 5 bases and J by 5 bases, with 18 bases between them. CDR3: CASSPTAGGRTEAFF. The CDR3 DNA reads TGTGCCAGCAGCCCCACCGCGGGGGGTAGGACTGAAGCTTTCTTT.

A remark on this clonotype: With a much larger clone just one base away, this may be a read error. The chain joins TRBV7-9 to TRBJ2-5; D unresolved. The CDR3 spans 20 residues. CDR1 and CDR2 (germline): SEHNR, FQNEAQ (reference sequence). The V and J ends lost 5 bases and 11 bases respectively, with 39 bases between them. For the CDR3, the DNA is TGTGCCAGCAGCCCTCCTAATAGGGCCTCCTCTAAAAGCTCCTACAATGAGCAGTACTTC. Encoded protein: CASSPPNRASSKSSYNEQYF.

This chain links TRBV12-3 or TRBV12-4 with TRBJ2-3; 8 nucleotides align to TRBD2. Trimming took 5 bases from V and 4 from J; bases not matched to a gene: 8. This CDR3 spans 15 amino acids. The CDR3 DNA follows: TGTGCCAGCAGTATCATAGCGGGGAGCCCAGATACGCAGTATTTT. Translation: CASSIIAGSPDTQYF.

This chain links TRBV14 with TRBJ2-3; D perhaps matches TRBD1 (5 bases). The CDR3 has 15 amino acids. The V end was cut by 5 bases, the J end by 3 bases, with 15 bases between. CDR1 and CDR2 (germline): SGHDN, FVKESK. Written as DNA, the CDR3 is TGTGCCAGCAGCGGACATCTTGCAGGAACAGATACGCAGTATTTT. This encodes CASSGHLAGTDTQYF.

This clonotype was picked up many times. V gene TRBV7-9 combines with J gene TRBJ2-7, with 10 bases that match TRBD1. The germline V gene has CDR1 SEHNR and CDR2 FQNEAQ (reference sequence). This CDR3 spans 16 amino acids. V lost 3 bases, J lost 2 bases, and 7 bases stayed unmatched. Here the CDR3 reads CASSFTRDRGPYEQYF. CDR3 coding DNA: TGTGCCAGCAGCTTTACCCGGGACAGGGGACCCTACGAGCAGTACTTC. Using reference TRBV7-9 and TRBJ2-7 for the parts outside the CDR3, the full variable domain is DTGVSQNPRHKITKRGQNVTFRCDPISEHNRLYWYRQTLGQGPEFLTYFQNEAQLEKSRLLSDRFSAERPKGSFSTLEIQRTEQGDSAMYLCASSFTRDRGPYEQYFGPGTRLTVT.

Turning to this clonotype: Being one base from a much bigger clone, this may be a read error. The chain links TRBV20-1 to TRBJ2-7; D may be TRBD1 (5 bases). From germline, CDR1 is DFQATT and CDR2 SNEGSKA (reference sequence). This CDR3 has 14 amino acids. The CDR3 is CSAKQAFWTNERYF. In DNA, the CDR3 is TGCAGTGCTAAACAGGCCTTCTGGACCAACGAGCGGTACTTC.

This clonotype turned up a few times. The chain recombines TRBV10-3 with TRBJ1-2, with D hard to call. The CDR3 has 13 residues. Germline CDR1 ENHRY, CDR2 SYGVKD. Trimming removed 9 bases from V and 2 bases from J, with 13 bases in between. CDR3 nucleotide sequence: TGTGCCATTCAAGGAGGGAGGAACTATGGCTACACCTTC. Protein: CAIQGGRNYGYTF.

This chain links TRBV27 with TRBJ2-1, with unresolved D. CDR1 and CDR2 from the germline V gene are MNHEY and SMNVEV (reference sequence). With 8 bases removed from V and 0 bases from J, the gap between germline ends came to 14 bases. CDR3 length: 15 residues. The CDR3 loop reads CASAKTGPSYNEQFF. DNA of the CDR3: TGTGCCAGCGCCAAGACTGGCCCCTCCTACAATGAGCAGTTCTTC.

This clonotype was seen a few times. The CDR3 here is CASSLSGRGGTEAFF. The CDR3 nucleotides are TGTGCCAGCAGCTTGAGTGGCAGGGGGGGTACTGAAGCTTTCTTT. The chain carries TRBV5-6 and TRBJ1-1, with 7 positions matching TRBD1. Per the germline V gene, CDR1 is SGHDT and CDR2 is YYEEEE. This CDR3 has 15 residues. With V trimmed by 1 base and J by 5 bases, 8 bases remained unmatched.

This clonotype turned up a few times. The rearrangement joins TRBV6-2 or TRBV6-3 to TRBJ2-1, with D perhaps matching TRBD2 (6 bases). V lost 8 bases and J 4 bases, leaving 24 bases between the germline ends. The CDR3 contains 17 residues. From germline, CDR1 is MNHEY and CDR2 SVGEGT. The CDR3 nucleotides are TGTGCCAGCCATTTTAACTATGGAGGGGAGTCTTACAATGAGCAGTTCTTC. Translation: CASHFNYGGESYNEQFF.

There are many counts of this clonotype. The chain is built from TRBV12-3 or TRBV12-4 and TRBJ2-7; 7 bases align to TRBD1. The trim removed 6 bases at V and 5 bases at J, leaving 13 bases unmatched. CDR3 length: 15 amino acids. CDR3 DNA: TGTGCCAGCAGCTCCCGACAGGGAATCAGTGACGAGCAGTACTTC. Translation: CASSSRQGISDEQYF.

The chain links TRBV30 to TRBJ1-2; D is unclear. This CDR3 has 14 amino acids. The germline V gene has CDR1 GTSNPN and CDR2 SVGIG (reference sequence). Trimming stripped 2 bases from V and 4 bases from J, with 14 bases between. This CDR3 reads CAWSPRTLSYGYTF. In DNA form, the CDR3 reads TGTGCCTGGAGTCCCCGGACTTTAAGCTATGGCTACACCTTC.

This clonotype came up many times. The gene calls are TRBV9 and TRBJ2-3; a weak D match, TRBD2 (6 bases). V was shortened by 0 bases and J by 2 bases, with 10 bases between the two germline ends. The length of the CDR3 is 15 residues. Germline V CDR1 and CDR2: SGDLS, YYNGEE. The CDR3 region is CASSVGRGNTDTQYF. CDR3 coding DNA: TGTGCCAGCAGCGTAGGACGGGGGAACACAGATACGCAGTATTTT.

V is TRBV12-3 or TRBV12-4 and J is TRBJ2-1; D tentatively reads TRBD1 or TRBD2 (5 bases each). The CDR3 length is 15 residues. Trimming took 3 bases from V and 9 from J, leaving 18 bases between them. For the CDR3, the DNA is TGTGCCAGCAGTTTGTCCCGGGGCAGGGCGGGTGAGCAGTTCTTC. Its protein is CASSLSRGRAGEQFF.

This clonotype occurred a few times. The chain's CDR3 is CASSRSWGSQPQHF. CDR3 nucleotide sequence: TGTGCCAGCAGCAGAAGCTGGGGTAGTCAGCCCCAGCATTTT. This chain joins TRBV3-1 and TRBJ1-5; D not certain. CDR3 length: 14 amino acids. Germline values: CDR1 LGHDT, CDR2 YNNKEL (reference sequence). V was clipped by 5 bases and J by 6 bases, with 14 bases between them. Full variable domain (missing parts from reference TRBV3-1 and TRBJ1-5): DTAVSQTPKYLVTQMGNDKSIKCEQNLGHDTMYWYKQDSKKFLKIMFSYNNKELIINETVPNRFSPKSPDKAHLNLHINSLELGDSAVYFCASSRSWGSQPQHFGDGTRLSIL.

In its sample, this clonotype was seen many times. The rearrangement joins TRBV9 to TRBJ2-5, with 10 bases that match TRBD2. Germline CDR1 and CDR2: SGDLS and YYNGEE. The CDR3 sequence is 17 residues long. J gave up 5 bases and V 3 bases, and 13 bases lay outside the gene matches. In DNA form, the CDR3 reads TGTGCCAGCAGCGCCCTAGCGGGGGCGCTACACGGGGAGACCCAGTACTTC. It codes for CASSALAGALHGETQYF.

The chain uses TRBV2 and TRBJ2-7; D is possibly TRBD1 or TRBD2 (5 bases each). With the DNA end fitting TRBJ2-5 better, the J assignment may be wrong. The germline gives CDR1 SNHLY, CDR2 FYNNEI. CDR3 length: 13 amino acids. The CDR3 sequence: CASSESGGETQYF. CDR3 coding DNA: TGTGCCAGCAGTGAAAGTGGGGGAGAGACCCAGTACTTC.

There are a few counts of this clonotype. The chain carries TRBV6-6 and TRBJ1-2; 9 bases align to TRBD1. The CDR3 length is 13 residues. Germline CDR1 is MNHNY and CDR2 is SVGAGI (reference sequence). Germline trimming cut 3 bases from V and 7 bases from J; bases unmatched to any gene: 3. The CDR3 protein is CASSYLDRGGYTF. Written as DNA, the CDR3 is TGTGCCAGCAGTTATCTGGACAGGGGTGGCTACACCTTC.

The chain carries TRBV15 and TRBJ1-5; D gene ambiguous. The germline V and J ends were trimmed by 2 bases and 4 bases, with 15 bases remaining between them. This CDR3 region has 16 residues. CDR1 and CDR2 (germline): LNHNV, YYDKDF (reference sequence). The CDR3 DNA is TGTGCCACCAGCAGACTAACCATGGTAGATAATCAGCCCCAGCATTTT. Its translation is CATSRLTMVDNQPQHF.